These T cell receptor beta chains were read from a single sample in a study of cytomegalovirus exposure and HLA in healthy donors. Repertoires were generated with immunoSEQ multiplex PCR, while TCRdb's copy carries only in-frame clones and drops some. The sample has around 150,000 clones; about 75% are singletons. The sample consisted of PBMCs. Source of these receptors: a woman aged 45 to 65 in good health and CMV-seropositive. Both conserved end residues are part of each CDR3. Each record gives: J gene, V gene, clone size, D gene, CDR3 protein, CDR3 DNA. A D gene is named only where the DNA matches it firmly. Part of the rows lack a size; the others show once, few, many or a class for expanded clones.

TRBJ2-6 TRBV5-4 . TRBD1 CASSYYPGTGISGANVLTF TGTGCCAGCAGCTACTACCCCGGGACAGGAATATCTGGGGCCAACGTCCTGACTTTC
TRBJ1-2 TRBV11-2 . TRBD1 CASSQTGVVYGYTF TGTGCCAGCAGTCAGACAGGGGTTGTCTATGGCTACACCTTC
TRBJ1-1 TRBV6-1 . . CASSVTDGTTEAFF TGTGCCAGCAGTGTGACTGACGGGACTACTGAAGCTTTCTTT
TRBJ1-6 TRBV2 few TRBD1 CASNQDRGYSPLHF TGTGCCAGCAATCAGGACAGGGGGTATTCACCCCTCCACTTT
TRBJ1-1 TRBV10-1 . . CASSPGLETEAFF TGCGCCAGCAGTCCGGGACTAGAGACTGAAGCTTTCTTT
TRBJ1-2 TRBV7-9 few TRBD1 CASSLGQGGSYGYTF TGTGCCAGCAGCTTAGGACAGGGGGGTTCCTATGGCTACACCTTC
TRBJ2-7 TRBV6-6 . TRBD1 CASRNRQGIHEQYF TGTGCCAGCAGGAATCGACAGGGGATCCACGAGCAGTACTTC
TRBJ1-5 TRBV6-1 . . CASSESGNQPQHF TGTGCCAGCAGTGAATCAGGAAATCAGCCCCAGCATTTT
TRBJ1-5 TRBV7-9 once . CASSLGQGLYSNQPQHF TGTGCCAGCAGCTTAGGGCAGGGGTTATATAGCAATCAGCCCCAGCATTTT
TRBJ2-6 TRBV29-1 . . CSVLVPSGANVLTF TGCAGCGTTCTTGTCCCTTCTGGGGCCAACGTCCTGACTTTC
TRBJ2-7 TRBV4-1 . TRBD1 CASSLQTGDYEQYF TGCGCCAGCAGCCTCCAGACAGGGGATTACGAGCAGTACTTC
TRBJ2-6 TRBV27 few TRBD2 CASSSKGLATGANVLTF TGTGCCAGCAGTTCAAAGGGACTAGCGACTGGGGCCAACGTCCTGACTTTC
TRBJ1-6 TRBV4-3 . TRBD1 CASSQDSAGGSPLHF TGCGCCAGCAGCCAAGATTCGGCAGGGGGTTCACCCCTCCACTTT
TRBJ2-5 TRBV7-2 . . CASSPRGAGRETQYF TGTGCCAGCAGCCCACGGGGGGCGGGGCGGGAGACCCAGTACTTC
TRBJ2-5 TRBV19 . TRBD2 CASSIRSGAQETQYF TGTGCCAGTAGTATAAGAAGCGGGGCACAAGAGACCCAGTACTTC
TRBJ2-7 TRBV5-6 . TRBD1 CASSLADRVDLYEQYF TGTGCCAGCAGCTTGGCCGACAGGGTGGACCTCTACGAGCAGTACTTC
TRBJ1-3 TRBV5-5 . . CASSPGTGGGNTIYF TGTGCCAGCAGCCCAGGGACGGGAGGTGGAAACACCATATATTTT
TRBJ1-5 TRBV5-1 . . CASSPGLLRETSNQPQHF TGCGCCAGCAGTCCGGGTCTCTTACGGGAAACTAGCAATCAGCCCCAGCATTTT
TRBJ2-2 TRBV11-2 . . CASSFLATGELFF TGTGCCAGCAGCTTCCTTGCGACCGGGGAGCTGTTTTTT
TRBJ2-1 TRBV30 . . CAWSVKGGQFF TGTGCCTGGAGTGTAAAGGGAGGCCAGTTCTTC
TRBJ2-5 TRBV6-1 . . CASSTDNRETQYF TGTGCCAGCAGTACAGATAACAGAGAGACCCAGTACTTC
TRBJ1-2 TRBV29-1 few . CSVGGAYGYTF TGCAGCGTTGGCGGGGCCTATGGCTACACCTTC
TRBJ1-6 TRBV27 . TRBD1 CASSSGGRNSPLHF TGTGCCAGCAGTTCAGGGGGGAGAAATTCACCCCTCCACTTT
TRBJ1-5 TRBV6-6 . TRBD1 CASSYSTGDQPQHF TGTGCCAGCAGTTATAGTACAGGGGATCAGCCCCAGCATTTT
TRBJ2-7 TRBV7-2 . TRBD1 CASSPGTGLSYEQYF TGTGCCAGCAGCCCAGGGACAGGGCTCTCCTACGAGCAGTACTTC
TRBJ2-7 TRBV7-9 once . CSSSNRDYEQYF TGTTCCAGCAGCAACCGGGACTACGAGCAGTACTTC
TRBJ1-2 TRBV4-1 . . CASSQGRAPAAYGYTF TGCGCCAGCAGCCAAGGCCGAGCGCCAGCTGCCTATGGCTACACCTTC
TRBJ1-5 TRBV28 . . CASSLLNGQPQHF TGTGCCAGCAGTTTATTAAACGGGCAGCCCCAGCATTTT
TRBJ2-7 TRBV6-6 . TRBD2 CASSLGLAVSYEQYF TGTGCCAGCAGTTTGGGACTAGCGGTGTCCTACGAGCAGTACTTC